The T cell receptor beta chain under discussion was sequenced for a study of OX40 agonist ivuxolimab in advanced cancers. Only in-frame clones appear in the TCRdb table, and some are missing; sequencing was by immunoSEQ multiplex PCR. The data show roughly 80,000 clones, approximately 87% seen once. Drawing of blood for sampling happened at baseline, at cycle 4 day 1, and at cycle 7 day 1. The CDR3 is 18 residues long. V lost 3 bases and J 1 base, leaving 18 bases between the germline ends. In germline, CDR1 is SEHNR, CDR2 FQNEAQ (reference sequence). The gene calls are TRBV7-9 and TRBJ2-2; D is possibly TRBD2 (5 bases). The TCR was taken from an adult with an advanced solid tumor such as melanoma, head and neck, liver or kidney cancer. The sample in question was CD4+ or CD8+ T cells sorted from blood, obtained in a trial of the OX40 agonist ivuxolimab. This CDR3 is CASSFSLALKMNTGELFF. The CDR3 nucleotides read TGTGCCAGCAGCTTTTCCCTAGCCCTTAAAATGAACACCGGGGAGCTGTTTTTT.